This T cell receptor (beta chain) was sequenced in a study of blood T cells in healthy people across ages. Overall study results and limits: A greater number of naive CD4+ cells and higher diversity distinguished long-lived donors from aged donors.

The CDR3 consists of 12 residues. Trimming stripped 8 bases from V and 7 bases from J, with 15 bases between. Germline loops: CDR1 SQVTM, CDR2 ANQGSEA. Every sample had a minimum of 6.5 million PBMCs isolated. Notes on this clonotype: Its matching antigen is unknown.

A J-beta primer mix and a sample-barcoded 5' primer were used in a second PCR of roughly 6 to 11 cycles. Sequencing yielded, for each sample, at least 3 million paired-end reads carrying CDR3. A single record per CDR3 protein comes from TCRdb applying MiXCR to the 5' RACE reads. The table records 650,000 to 1,000,000 distinct CDR3 sequences, roughly 35% of them present only once. This clonotype was sampled from a man aged 18 to 35 in good health. Material: blood. This chain uses TRBV29-1 with TRBJ2-1, with no clear D. The CDR3 here is CSTTTRLNEQFF. The CDR3 coding sequence is TGCAGCACCACCACACGTCTTAATGAGCAGTTCTTC.